This T cell receptor beta chain originates from a study of blood T cell repertoires in COVID-19. Study context: Collection of acute and convalescent COVID-19 samples took place in the United States, Italy and Spain. T cells, B-cell-depleted T cells, or PBMCs provided the cDNA or gDNA that served as material.

This clone occurred many times. The protocol was immunoSEQ multiplex PCR, while the TCRdb copy is restricted to in-frame clones and leaves out a portion. The profile shows some 120,000 clones, roughly 80% of them singletons. Trimming took 6 bases from V and 10 from J, leaving 15 bases between them. CDR3 size: 12 residues. Germline CDR1 MNHNY, CDR2 SVGAGI (reference sequence). Source material: peripheral blood. This receptor was identified in a man aged 60 to 75 with acute or convalescent COVID-19. This chain links TRBV6-6 with TRBJ1-2; possibly TRBD1 for D (5 bases). The CDR3, as DNA: TGTGCCAGCAGACCGTTGGACAATGCCTACACCTTC. Protein sequence: CASRPLDNAYTF.